These T cell receptor beta chains were read from a single sample in a study of control samples from healthy donors and cancer patients. The repertoire was sequenced with immunoSEQ multiplex PCR; TCRdb's copy has only in-frame clones and lacks some. The sample consists of about 22,000 clones, roughly 83% of them appearing once. The sequenced sample was PBMCs. The receptors stem from a man aged 55 to 70 with head and neck cancer. CDR3s include the opening cysteine and the closing phenylalanine or tryptophan. Each record gives: CDR3 protein, CDR3 DNA, clone size, D gene, J gene, V gene. A D gene is named only where the DNA matches it firmly. Size is stated for part of the rows, as once, few or many counts, or as a class when the clone is expanded.

CDR3aa: CASSRGSSQPQHF; CDR3nt: TGTGCCAGTAGCAGAGGGTCAAGTCAGCCCCAGCATTTT; abundance: .; d_gene: .; j_gene: TRBJ1-5; v_gene: TRBV19
CDR3aa: CASSMADPNTGELFF; CDR3nt: TGTGCCAGCAGTATGGCAGACCCGAACACCGGGGAGCTGTTTTTT; abundance: .; d_gene: .; j_gene: TRBJ2-2; v_gene: TRBV7-9
CDR3aa: CASSLSSAGGSPLHF; CDR3nt: TGTGCCAGCAGTTTATCGAGTGCGGGGGGATCACCCCTCCACTTT; abundance: few; d_gene: .; j_gene: TRBJ1-6; v_gene: TRBV27
CDR3aa: CSVDRDYYNEQFF; CDR3nt: TGCAGCGTAGACCGGGACTACTACAATGAGCAGTTCTTC; abundance: .; d_gene: TRBD2; j_gene: TRBJ2-1; v_gene: TRBV29-1
CDR3aa: CASSSPGLAGHNEQFF; CDR3nt: TGTGCTAGCAGCTCCCCGGGACTAGCGGGACACAATGAGCAGTTCTTC; abundance: .; d_gene: TRBD2; j_gene: TRBJ2-1; v_gene: TRBV7-7
CDR3aa: CASSWGQLNEKLFF; CDR3nt: TGTGCCAGCAGTTGGGGACAGCTCAACGAAAAACTGTTTTTT; abundance: .; d_gene: TRBD1; j_gene: TRBJ1-4; v_gene: TRBV28
CDR3aa: CASSSPMGENYEQYF; CDR3nt: TGTGCCAGCAGCTCTCCCATGGGTGAAAACTACGAGCAGTACTTC; abundance: .; d_gene: .; j_gene: TRBJ2-7; v_gene: TRBV11-2
CDR3aa: CASSVGQGAGNTIYF; CDR3nt: TGTGCCAGCAGCGTGGGACAGGGGGCTGGAAACACCATATATTTT; abundance: .; d_gene: TRBD1; j_gene: TRBJ1-3; v_gene: TRBV9
CDR3aa: CASRGDRTSGNAYGEQYF; CDR3nt: TGTGCCAGTAGGGGGGACCGGACTAGCGGGAATGCCTACGGTGAGCAGTACTTC; abundance: .; d_gene: TRBD2; j_gene: TRBJ2-7; v_gene: TRBV19
CDR3aa: CASSLVGGEAFF; CDR3nt: TGTGCCAGCAGCTTAGTAGGGGGGGAAGCTTTCTTT; abundance: .; d_gene: .; j_gene: TRBJ1-1; v_gene: TRBV7-9
CDR3aa: CASSLTLQNTEAFF; CDR3nt: TGTGCCAGCAGCTTAACGTTGCAGAACACTGAAGCTTTCTTT; abundance: .; d_gene: .; j_gene: TRBJ1-1; v_gene: TRBV7-6
CDR3aa: CASSSEVYGYTF; CDR3nt: TGTGCCAGCAGTTCAGAAGTCTATGGCTACACCTTC; abundance: .; d_gene: .; j_gene: TRBJ1-2; v_gene: TRBV7-9
CDR3aa: CASSLSSGAYEQYF; CDR3nt: TGCGCCAGCAGCTTGTCGTCAGGGGCCTACGAGCAGTACTTC; abundance: .; d_gene: .; j_gene: TRBJ2-7; v_gene: TRBV5-1
CDR3aa: CASSLTAPYSNQPQHF; CDR3nt: TGTGCCAGCAGCTTAACAGCGCCCTATAGCAATCAGCCCCAGCATTTT; abundance: .; d_gene: .; j_gene: TRBJ1-5; v_gene: TRBV7-6
CDR3aa: CASSQALQGDYGYTF; CDR3nt: TGCGCCAGCAGCCAAGCTTTGCAGGGGGACTATGGCTACACCTTC; abundance: .; d_gene: TRBD1; j_gene: TRBJ1-2; v_gene: TRBV4-3
CDR3aa: CASSLEGLKAFF; CDR3nt: TGTGCCAGCAGTTTAGAAGGACTTAAAGCTTTCTTT; abundance: .; d_gene: .; j_gene: TRBJ1-1; v_gene: TRBV28
CDR3aa: CATTTANYGYTF; CDR3nt: TGTGCCACCACGACAGCCAACTATGGCTACACCTTC; abundance: .; d_gene: .; j_gene: TRBJ1-2; v_gene: TRBV19
CDR3aa: CASRGTGSRNQPQHF; CDR3nt: TGTGCCAGTCGGGGGACAGGGAGTAGGAATCAGCCCCAGCATTTT; abundance: once; d_gene: TRBD1; j_gene: TRBJ1-5; v_gene: TRBV28
CDR3aa: CSASEWTDTQYF; CDR3nt: TGCAGTGCTAGTGAGTGGACAGATACGCAGTATTTT; abundance: .; d_gene: .; j_gene: TRBJ2-3; v_gene: TRBV20-1
CDR3aa: CSASSGAGRNYGYTF; CDR3nt: TGCAGTGCTAGTTCGGGGGCAGGGCGTAACTATGGCTACACCTTC; abundance: .; d_gene: .; j_gene: TRBJ1-2; v_gene: TRBV20-1
CDR3aa: CASSRRTDTQYF; CDR3nt: TGTGCCAGTAGTAGGCGCACAGATACGCAGTATTTT; abundance: .; d_gene: .; j_gene: TRBJ2-3; v_gene: TRBV19
CDR3aa: CASSLPGGRREGYTF; CDR3nt: TGTGCCAGCAGCTTACCAGGGGGCAGACGAGAGGGCTACACCTTC; abundance: .; d_gene: TRBD1; j_gene: TRBJ1-2; v_gene: TRBV13
CDR3aa: CASSIVYHSGQPQHF; CDR3nt: TGTGCCAGTAGTATCGTTTACCACTCGGGGCAGCCCCAGCATTTT; abundance: .; d_gene: .; j_gene: TRBJ1-5; v_gene: TRBV19
CDR3aa: CSAFGQGAGYTF; CDR3nt: TGCAGCGCTTTTGGACAGGGGGCTGGCTACACCTTC; abundance: .; d_gene: TRBD1; j_gene: TRBJ1-2; v_gene: TRBV29-1
CDR3aa: CASSVTGRHNEQFF; CDR3nt: TGTGCCAGCAGTGTGACAGGGAGGCACAATGAGCAGTTCTTC; abundance: .; d_gene: .; j_gene: TRBJ2-1; v_gene: TRBV2
CDR3aa: CASSPSEEGGKNIQYF; CDR3nt: TGTGCCAGCTCACCGTCGGAAGAGGGAGGCAAAAACATTCAGTACTTC; abundance: .; d_gene: .; j_gene: TRBJ2-4; v_gene: TRBV18
CDR3aa: CASSQGFRLYGYTF; CDR3nt: TGTGCCAGCAGCCAAGGGTTCAGGCTCTATGGCTACACCTTC; abundance: .; d_gene: .; j_gene: TRBJ1-2; v_gene: TRBV3-1/TRBV3-2
CDR3aa: CASSQDPTSGRQQYF; CDR3nt: TGCGCCAGCAGCCAAGACCCAACTAGCGGGAGGCAGCAGTACTTC; abundance: .; d_gene: TRBD2; j_gene: TRBJ2-7; v_gene: TRBV4-1
CDR3aa: CASSPRQFEAFF; CDR3nt: TGTGCCAGCAGCCCGCGACAGTTTGAAGCTTTCTTT; abundance: once; d_gene: .; j_gene: TRBJ1-1; v_gene: TRBV7-8
CDR3aa: CASSFETPVTGSNSPLHF; CDR3nt: TGTGCCAGCAGCTTCGAAACCCCCGTAACAGGGAGTAATTCACCCCTCCACTTT; abundance: .; d_gene: .; j_gene: TRBJ1-6; v_gene: TRBV11-3
CDR3aa: CASSFDPRGAGGNEQFF; CDR3nt: TGTGCCAGCAGCTTCGATCCACGGGGGGCCGGTGGGAATGAGCAGTTCTTC; abundance: .; d_gene: .; j_gene: TRBJ2-1; v_gene: TRBV5-6
CDR3aa: CASSQEEGTGWRETQYF; CDR3nt: TGTGCCAGCAGCCAAGAAGAGGGGACAGGGTGGAGAGAGACCCAGTACTTC; abundance: .; d_gene: TRBD1; j_gene: TRBJ2-5; v_gene: TRBV3-1/TRBV3-2
CDR3aa: CASRGGTYEQYF; CDR3nt: TGTGCCAGCAGAGGGGGAACCTACGAGCAGTACTTC; abundance: .; d_gene: .; j_gene: TRBJ2-7; v_gene: TRBV2
CDR3aa: CASSAYPDRGDYGYTF; CDR3nt: TGTGCCAGCAGCGCTTACCCGGACAGGGGGGACTATGGCTACACCTTC; abundance: .; d_gene: TRBD1; j_gene: TRBJ1-2; v_gene: TRBV25-1
CDR3aa: CASSTRGGNQPQHF; CDR3nt: TGTGCCAGCAGCACCAGGGGTGGCAATCAGCCCCAGCATTTT; abundance: .; d_gene: .; j_gene: TRBJ1-5; v_gene: TRBV6-5
CDR3aa: CASCFDRGFGNEQFF; CDR3nt: TGCGCCAGCTGTTTTGACAGGGGCTTTGGCAATGAGCAGTTCTTC; abundance: .; d_gene: TRBD1; j_gene: TRBJ2-1; v_gene: TRBV6-5
CDR3aa: CASSSLSSGRGLAKNIQYF; CDR3nt: TGTGCCAGCAGTTCCCTTTCGAGCGGGAGAGGGCTAGCCAAAAACATTCAGTACTTC; abundance: .; d_gene: TRBD2; j_gene: TRBJ2-4; v_gene: TRBV27
CDR3aa: CASSPEMGGQNIQYF; CDR3nt: TGTGCCAGCAGCCCCGAGATGGGGGGCCAAAACATTCAGTACTTC; abundance: .; d_gene: .; j_gene: TRBJ2-4; v_gene: TRBV5-8
CDR3aa: CASSLSPSGADTQYF; CDR3nt: TGTGCCAGCAGTTTATCGCCTAGCGGAGCAGATACGCAGTATTTT; abundance: .; d_gene: TRBD2; j_gene: TRBJ2-3; v_gene: TRBV27
CDR3aa: CAWSADGLYGYTF; CDR3nt: TGTGCCTGGAGTGCGGACGGCCTCTATGGCTACACCTTC; abundance: .; d_gene: .; j_gene: TRBJ1-2; v_gene: TRBV30
CDR3aa: CASSPPKGLSYEQYF; CDR3nt: TGTGCCAGCAGCCCCCCCAAAGGGTTGTCCTACGAGCAGTACTTC; abundance: .; d_gene: .; j_gene: TRBJ2-7; v_gene: TRBV11-3